This TCR beta chain is drawn from a study of control samples from healthy donors and cancer patients. Method: immunoSEQ multiplex PCR; TCRdb's copy keeps in-frame clones and lacks some. The data contain under 15,000 clones, approximately 94% of them singletons. Input material: PBMCs. The origin of this receptor is a man aged 65 to 79 with head and neck cancer.

CDR3 in DNA: TGTGCCAATTCAGCCGGGGCAGGGGAATCCACTGAAGCTTTCTTT. As protein: CANSAGAGESTEAFF. The genes are TRBV6-5 and TRBJ1-1; the D gene is possibly TRBD1 (6 bases). Germline-derived CDR1 and CDR2 are MNHEY and SVGAGI. V dropped 10 bases and J dropped 4 bases, with 22 bases sitting between them. The CDR3 extends over 15 amino acids.